This entry lists 28 T cell receptor beta chains sequenced from one sample in a study of technical replicates of blood from a handful of donors (dated by TCRdb to about 2017). Libraries were made using the immunoSEQ multiplex PCR assay. TCRdb stores this immuneACCESS table with in-frame sequences only. Part of the clones is absent; in the studies checked, under half of the shortfall reflects unresolved V genes, and no reason is known for the rest. The sample table contains 78,000 or so clones; only one count was recorded for 90% to 95% of them. The ten largest clones take up under 0.4% of the sample. What was sequenced was T cells isolated from PBMCs. All receptors come from a human donor in good health. Some clones in this sample may be carry-over from other donors' samples.

The rearrangement joins TRBV19 to TRBJ2-7; the D is unclear. Trimming removed 7 bases from V and 1 base from J, with 17 bases in between. The CDR3 loop spans 15 amino acids. CDR1 and CDR2 from the germline V gene are LNHDA and SQIVND (reference sequence). The CDR3 spells CASKELGRDSYEQYF. The CDR3 region has the DNA TGTGCCAGTAAAGAGCTAGGCCGCGATTCCTACGAGCAGTACTTC.

The V gene is TRBV27, the J gene TRBJ2-1; D may be TRBD2 (6 bases). The germline V and J ends were trimmed by 5 bases and 1 base, with 12 bases remaining between them. The germline CDR1 and CDR2 sequences are MNHEY and SMNVEV (reference sequence). This CDR3 contains 15 residues. The chain's CDR3 is CASSIILASYNEQFF. The CDR3, as DNA: TGTGCCAGCAGTATAATACTAGCTTCCTACAATGAGCAGTTCTTC.

V gene TRBV20-1 combines with J gene TRBJ2-1; no firm D call. Per germline, CDR1 DFQATT and CDR2 SNEGSKA (reference sequence). V lost 5 bases and J 10 bases, leaving 9 bases between the germline ends. This CDR3 is built from 10 residues. The CDR3 coding sequence is TGCAGTGCTGCTAGTGTAGAGCAGTTCTTC. It yields the protein CSAASVEQFF.

This chain links TRBV19 with TRBJ2-1; the D gene is possibly TRBD2 (5 bases). V was cut by 4 bases and J by 12 bases, with 19 bases left in between. Germline V CDR1 and CDR2: LNHDA, SQIVND (reference sequence). The CDR3 covers 14 residues. The CDR3 DNA follows: TGTGCCAGTAGTAAACCTTACACAGAAGGGAGGCAGTTCTTC. As protein: CASSKPYTEGRQFF.

This chain uses TRBV7-8 with TRBJ2-1; D is possibly TRBD1 (7 bases). The V end was cut by 1 base, the J end by 6 bases, with 16 bases between. This CDR3 contains 16 residues. The germline V gene has CDR1 SGHVS and CDR2 FQNEAQ. CDR3 loop: CASSLGETRGLNEQFF. For the CDR3, the DNA is TGTGCCAGCAGCTTAGGGGAGACTAGGGGGCTCAATGAGCAGTTCTTC.

CDR3 region: CASSTVYEQYF. The CDR3 DNA is TGCGCCAGCAGCACAGTCTACGAGCAGTACTTC. The chain recombines TRBV5-1 with TRBJ2-7; D gene ambiguous. Trimming removed 4 bases from V and 3 bases from J, with 5 bases in between. Germline V CDR1 and CDR2: SGHRS, YFSETQ. The CDR3 has 11 residues.

The sample holds one count of this clone. This rearrangement joins TRBV5-4 to TRBJ2-2, with D possibly TRBD1 on 6 matching bases. CDR3 length equals 15 residues. Deletions cut 3 bases from V and 1 base from J, with 10 bases between. CDR1 and CDR2 (germline): SGHNT, YYREEE (reference sequence). CDR3 nucleotides: TGTGCCAGCAGCTCACCGACAGGGAACACCGGGGAGCTGTTTTTT. Translation: CASSSPTGNTGELFF. The whole variable domain, remainder taken from reference TRBV5-4 and TRBJ2-2, is ETGVTQSPTHLIKTRGQQVTLRCSSQSGHNTVSWYQQALGQGPQFIFQYYREEENGRGNFPPRFSGLQFPNYSSELNVNALELDDSALYLCASSSPTGNTGELFFGEGSRLTVL.

The chain links TRBV10-3 to TRBJ2-2, with 8 bases matching TRBD2. Trimming removed 6 bases from V and 7 bases from J; junction bases left unmatched: 10. The CDR3 covers 15 residues. The germline V gene has CDR1 ENHRY and CDR2 SYGVKD. CDR3: CAIRDGRAEVGELFF. The DNA of the CDR3 is TGTGCCATCAGAGACGGGAGGGCCGAAGTCGGGGAGCTGTTTTTT.

This sequence joins TRBV7-9 and TRBJ1-2, with D perhaps matching TRBD1 (6 bases). V shed 2 bases and J shed 7 bases, with 11 bases lying between them. Germline V gene sequence: CDR1 SEHNR, CDR2 FQNEAQ (reference sequence). The CDR3 contains 13 residues. CDR3 coding DNA: TGTGCCAGCAGCTTATGCAGGGGATGTGGCTACACCTTC. It codes for CASSLCRGCGYTF.

The chain employs TRBV7-9 and TRBJ1-6, with D perhaps TRBD1 (5 bases). Germline lookup yields CDR1 SEHNR and CDR2 FQNEAQ (reference sequence). V was shortened by 11 bases and J by 6 bases, with 14 bases between the two germline ends. The CDR3 totals 13 residues. CDR3 region: CAVKDSFNSPLHF. The CDR3 DNA follows: TGTGCCGTTAAAGACAGCTTTAATTCACCCCTCCACTTT.

The V and J genes are TRBV4-3 and TRBJ2-2, with 8 bases identical to TRBD2. J lost 6 bases, V lost 0 bases, and 6 bases had no gene match. This CDR3 is 16 amino acids long. Germline-derived CDR1 and CDR2 are LGHNA and YSLEER. Here the CDR3 DNA reads TGCGCCAGCAGCCAAGAAACAGCGGGAGAGGCCGGGGAGCTGTTTTTT. This sequence encodes CASSQETAGEAGELFF.

This clone occurred once. This rearrangement joins TRBV4-1 to TRBJ1-1, with TRBD1 identical over 12 bases. V shed 0 bases and J 6 bases; nucleotides not matched to a gene: 5. This CDR3 contains 16 residues. CDR1 is MGHRA, CDR2 YSYEKL, per germline. The CDR3: CASSQDLGTGGPEAFF. The CDR3 DNA sequence: TGCGCCAGCAGCCAAGATCTAGGGACAGGGGGCCCTGAAGCTTTCTTT.

The chain joins TRBV28 to TRBJ2-7; 14 bases map to TRBD2. The CDR3 is 17 residues long. Germline loops: CDR1 MDHEN, CDR2 SYDVKM. V lost 5 bases, J lost 9 bases, and 15 bases stayed unmatched. Written as DNA, the CDR3 is TGTGCCAGCAGTAGGGGACATTCGGGACTAGCGGGAGCTGTGCAGTACTTC. It is translated as CASSRGHSGLAGAVQYF.

V usage is TRBV18 and J usage is TRBJ2-7; possibly TRBD2 for D (6 bases). The V gene's germline CDR1 is KGHSH and CDR2 LQKENI. Between the trimmed V and J ends, which lost 3 bases and 5 bases, there was a span of 14 bases. CDR3 length equals 14 residues. The CDR3 nucleotides are TGTGCCAGCTCACCCCTCGGTGGGGGGAACGAGCAGTACTTC. Its protein product is CASSPLGGGNEQYF.

This clone was counted once. The J gene is TRBJ2-7, the V gene TRBV5-5; D gene ambiguous. This CDR3 spans 14 amino acids. V was trimmed by 1 base and J by 0 bases, leaving 8 bases between them. Germline lookup yields CDR1 SGHKS and CDR2 YYEKEE (reference sequence). The CDR3: CASSLYQDSYEQYF. The CDR3 bases are TGTGCCAGCAGCTTGTACCAGGACTCCTACGAGCAGTACTTC. The full variable domain, rest sourced from reference TRBV5-5 and TRBJ2-7, is DAGVTQSPTHLIKTRGQQVTLRCSPISGHKSVSWYQQVLGQGPQFIFQYYEKEERGRGNFPDRFSARQFPNYSSELNVNALLLGDSALYLCASSLYQDSYEQYFGPGTRLTVT.

The genes are TRBV6-1 and TRBJ2-7; D unresolved. CDR1 and CDR2 from the germline V gene are MNHNS and SASEGT. This CDR3 comprises 13 residues. V lost 7 bases and J 0 bases, leaving 10 bases between the germline ends. The CDR3 is CASTEHSSYEQYF. CDR3 coding DNA: TGTGCCAGCACCGAGCACAGCTCCTACGAGCAGTACTTC.

This rearrangement joins TRBV5-4 to TRBJ2-5; D not resolved. The DNA end lines up better with TRBJ2-7; the J call may be wrong. This CDR3 is 15 amino acids long. Germline CDR1 reads SGHNT; CDR2 reads YYREEE (reference sequence). Written as DNA, the CDR3 is TGTGCCAGCAGCTTGATTAAGCGCCCCTCCTACGAGCAGTACTTC. It codes for CASSLIKRPSYEQYF.

The chain couples TRBV6-5 to TRBJ2-7; 9 bases map to TRBD1. The CDR3 is 14 residues long. Germline CDR1 reads MNHEY; CDR2 reads SVGAGI. J gave up 3 bases and V 6 bases, and 6 bases lay outside the gene matches. CDR3 loop: CASSNRGLNYEQYF. Written as DNA, the CDR3 is TGTGCCAGCAGCAACAGGGGGCTCAACTACGAGCAGTACTTC.

V usage is TRBV7-9 and J usage is TRBJ2-7; TRBD1 matches at 7 bases. The CDR3 loop spans 13 amino acids. Germline CDR1 SEHNR, CDR2 FQNEAQ (reference sequence). Trimming removed 5 bases from V and 3 bases from J; junction bases left unmatched: 4. The DNA for the CDR3 is TGTGCCAGCAGCCCCCGACAGGGCTACGAGCAGTACTTC. Its protein is CASSPRQGYEQYF. The entire variable domain, with the rest obtained from reference TRBV7-9 and TRBJ2-7, is as follows: DTGVSQNPRHKITKRGQNVTFRCDPISEHNRLYWYRQTLGQGPEFLTYFQNEAQLEKSRLLSDRFSAERPKGSFSTLEIQRTEQGDSAMYLCASSPRQGYEQYFGPGTRLTVT.

V gene TRBV30 combines with J gene TRBJ2-1, with 11 bases fitting TRBD2. J lost 4 bases, V lost 0 bases, and 8 bases had no gene match. This CDR3 has 17 residues. In germline, CDR1 is GTSNPN, CDR2 SVGIG (reference sequence). The CDR3 nucleotides are TGTGCCTGGAGTGTACTAGCGGGGGCTGGTGAGTACAATGAGCAGTTCTTC. Translated: CAWSVLAGAGEYNEQFF.

The V and J genes are TRBV7-8 and TRBJ2-6; TRBD1 agrees at 7 bases. The V and J ends lost 6 bases and 0 bases, in that order; junction bases with no gene match: 11. Per the germline V gene, CDR1 is SGHVS and CDR2 is FQNEAQ. This CDR3 is 18 amino acids long. CDR3 residues: CASSPTQGQPSGANVLTF. For the CDR3, the DNA is TGTGCCAGCAGTCCGACCCAGGGACAGCCCTCTGGGGCCAACGTCCTGACTTTC.

This chain uses TRBV5-1 with TRBJ2-1; 7 bases map to TRBD2. The germline gives CDR1 SGHRS, CDR2 YFSETQ. This CDR3 spans 16 amino acids. Trimming cost V 6 bases and J 5 bases; bases outside gene matches: 14. CDR3 nucleotide sequence: TGCGCCAGCATAAGGTCCGGAAAGGCGGGGGACAATGAGCAGTTCTTC. The encoded protein is CASIRSGKAGDNEQFF.

The CDR3 nucleotides are TGTGCCAGCAGCACCACAGGGGGCTACACTGAAGCTTTCTTT. Its protein product is CASSTTGGYTEAFF. The V and J genes are TRBV11-3 and TRBJ1-1; TRBD1 matches 9 bases. This CDR3 spans 14 amino acids. V gave up 5 bases and J gave up 3 bases; unmatched junction bases: 4. Per germline, CDR1 SGHNT and CDR2 YENEEA.

The rearrangement uses TRBV11-2 and TRBJ2-7; a weak D match, TRBD1 (6 bases). The germline gives CDR1 SGHAT, CDR2 FQNNGV. There are 12 residues in the CDR3. Deletions cut 4 bases from V and 4 bases from J, with 8 bases between. The CDR3, as DNA: TGTGCCAGCAGCTACAGGGAGTACGAGCAGTACTTC. Its translation is CASSYREYEQYF.

This chain uses TRBV6-1 with TRBJ1-1, with D possibly being TRBD1 (5 bases). The CDR3 has 18 residues. Germline V CDR1 and CDR2: MNHNS, SASEGT. V was shortened by 2 bases and J by 3 bases, with 22 bases between the two germline ends. The CDR3 region has the DNA TGTGCCAGCAGTGAAAGTCCAGGGTTTATTTCGATGGACACTGAAGCTTTCTTT. This gives the protein CASSESPGFISMDTEAFF.

This clone was seen a handful of times. The chain employs TRBV30 and TRBJ1-5; D is perhaps TRBD1 (6 bases). V shed 2 bases and J shed 6 bases, with 14 bases lying between them. Germline assignment: CDR1 GTSNPN and CDR2 SVGIG (reference sequence). This CDR3 comprises 14 residues. CDR3 residues: CAWSREQGGQPQHF. DNA of the CDR3: TGTGCCTGGAGTCGGGAACAGGGCGGTCAGCCCCAGCATTTT.

This chain uses TRBV9 with TRBJ2-7, with 9 bases matching TRBD2. V lost 1 base and J lost 1; bases outside the gene matches: 0. This CDR3 region has 14 residues. CDR1 SGDLS and CDR2 YYNGEE come from the germline V gene. The CDR3 nucleotides are TGTGCCAGCAGCGTAACTAGCGGGTCCTACGAGCAGTACTTC. Its translation is CASSVTSGSYEQYF.

The chain is built from TRBV29-1 and TRBJ1-4; 7 bases are a match to TRBD1. This CDR3 is built from 11 residues. In germline, CDR1 is SQVTM, CDR2 ANQGSEA. CDR3 sequence: CQDRTNEKLFF. The DNA for the CDR3 is TGCCAGGACAGGACTAATGAAAAACTGTTTTTT.